The T cell receptor (beta chain) under discussion was sequenced for a study of T-cell memory formation after mild COVID-19. Study-wide points: A subset of responding clones appeared in pre-infection memory, suggesting cross-reactive memory joined. The authors did not confirm SARS-CoV-2 specificity of second-wave clones peaking day 37.

This clonotype occurred a few times. Its specificity is unknown. One entry per CDR3 protein, called by TCRdb with MiXCR from the 5' RACE reads. The table lists tens of thousands of distinct CDR3 sequences, about 13% of them singletons. Germline V gives CDR1 MGHRA, CDR2 YSYEKL. V lost 4 bases and J 0 bases, leaving 6 bases between the germline ends. This CDR3 has 13 residues. This TCR was recovered from a man aged 18 to 35 who had mild COVID-19 (a few samples of this study predate the infection). Cell type and time point are not known. The sample comprised PBMCs or a T cell subset sorted from them (not recorded which). This sequence joins TRBV4-1 and TRBJ1-1; maybe TRBD1 (5 bases). DNA of the CDR3: TGCGCCAGCAGCCGACAGATGAACACTGAAGCTTTCTTT. It specifies CASSRQMNTEAFF.